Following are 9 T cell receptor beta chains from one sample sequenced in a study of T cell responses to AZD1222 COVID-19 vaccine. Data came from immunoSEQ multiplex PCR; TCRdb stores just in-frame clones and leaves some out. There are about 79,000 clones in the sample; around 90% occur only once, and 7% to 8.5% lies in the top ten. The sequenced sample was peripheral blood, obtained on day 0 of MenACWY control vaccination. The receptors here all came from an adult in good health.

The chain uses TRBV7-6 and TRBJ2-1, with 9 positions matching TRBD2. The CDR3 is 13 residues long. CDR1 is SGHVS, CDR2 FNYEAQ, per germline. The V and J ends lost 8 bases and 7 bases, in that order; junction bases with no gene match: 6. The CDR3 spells CASGAGGSNEQFF. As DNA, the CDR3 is TGTGCCAGCGGGGCGGGGGGGTCTAATGAGCAGTTCTTC.

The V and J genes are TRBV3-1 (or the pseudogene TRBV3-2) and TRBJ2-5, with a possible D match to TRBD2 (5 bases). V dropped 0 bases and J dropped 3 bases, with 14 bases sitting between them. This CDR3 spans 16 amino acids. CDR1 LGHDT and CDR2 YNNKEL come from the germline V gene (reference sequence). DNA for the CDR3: TGTGCCAGCAGCCAAGATTTTTCACTAGGAAAAGAGACCCAGTACTTC. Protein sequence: CASSQDFSLGKETQYF.

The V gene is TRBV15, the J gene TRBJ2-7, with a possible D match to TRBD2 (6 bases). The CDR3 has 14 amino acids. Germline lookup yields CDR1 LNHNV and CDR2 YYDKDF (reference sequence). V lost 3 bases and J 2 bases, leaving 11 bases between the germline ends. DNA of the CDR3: TGTGCCACCAGCAGGCCGCTAGCGCCCTACGAGCAGTACTTC. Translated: CATSRPLAPYEQYF.

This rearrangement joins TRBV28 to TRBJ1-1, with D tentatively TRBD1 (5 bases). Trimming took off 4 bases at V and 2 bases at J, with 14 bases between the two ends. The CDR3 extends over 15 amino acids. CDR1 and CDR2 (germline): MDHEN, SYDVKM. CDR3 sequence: CASSSPGTGNTEAFF. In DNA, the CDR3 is TGTGCCAGCAGTTCCCCGGGGACGGGAAACACTGAAGCTTTCTTT.

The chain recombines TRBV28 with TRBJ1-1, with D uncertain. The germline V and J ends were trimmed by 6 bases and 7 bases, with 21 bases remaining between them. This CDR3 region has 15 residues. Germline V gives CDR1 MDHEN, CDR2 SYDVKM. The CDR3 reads CASSPRTVVGIEAFF. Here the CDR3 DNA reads TGTGCCAGCAGCCCCCGGACCGTTGTGGGGATTGAAGCTTTCTTT.

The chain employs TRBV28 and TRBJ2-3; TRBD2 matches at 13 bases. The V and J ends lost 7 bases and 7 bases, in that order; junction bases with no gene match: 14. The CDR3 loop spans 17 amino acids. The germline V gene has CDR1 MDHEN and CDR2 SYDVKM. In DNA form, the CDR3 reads TGTGCCAGCACCTTGGGACTAGCGGGATCTTCCTTTAATACGCAGTATTTT. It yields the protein CASTLGLAGSSFNTQYF.

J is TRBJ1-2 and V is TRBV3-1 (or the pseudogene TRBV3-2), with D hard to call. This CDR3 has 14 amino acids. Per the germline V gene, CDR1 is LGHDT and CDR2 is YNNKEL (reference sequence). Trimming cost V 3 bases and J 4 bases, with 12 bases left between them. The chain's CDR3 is CASSQSDGFYGYTF. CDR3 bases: TGTGCCAGCAGCCAGTCGGACGGTTTCTATGGCTACACCTTC.

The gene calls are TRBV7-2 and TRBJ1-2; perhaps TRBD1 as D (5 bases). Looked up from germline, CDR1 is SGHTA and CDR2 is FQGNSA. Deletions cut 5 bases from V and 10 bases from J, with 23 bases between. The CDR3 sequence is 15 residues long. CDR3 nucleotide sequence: TGTGCCAGCAGCCCAGACAGCCGGGGCGGGGCTGTCTACACCTTC. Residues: CASSPDSRGGAVYTF.

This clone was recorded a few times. This CDR3 is CASSRTDPSTNEKLFF. Here the CDR3 DNA reads TGTGCCAGCTCACGAACAGATCCTTCAACTAATGAAAAACTGTTTTTT. The chain carries TRBV18 and TRBJ1-4; D ambiguous. The CDR3 length is 16 residues. Trimming took off 4 bases at V and 0 bases at J, with 12 bases between the two ends. The V gene's germline CDR1 is KGHSH and CDR2 LQKENI.